The clone carrying this TCR beta chain has more than one count but fewer than ten. The data were obtained in a study of human T cells and chemical hapten exposure. TCRdb itself ran the RACE reads through MiXCR, one entry per CDR3 protein. The table records 110,000 to 150,000 distinct CDR3 sequences, 10% to 15% of them present only once. Time point of the sample: patch test 2, 6 weeks after DPC sensitization. Treatment: therapeutic diphenylcyclopropenone sensitization with weekly scalp DPC. The material was whole blood, obtained in connection with sensitization to the hapten diphenylcyclopropenone (DPC). This TCR came from a woman between 50 and 59 years old with alopecia areata. Some clones in this sample may be carry-over from other donors' samples.

The CDR3 DNA follows: TGTGCCAGCAGTTTCGGGGGGTCCCCAATCTATGGCTACACCTTC. This gives the protein CASSFGGSPIYGYTF. The rearrangement links TRBV28 to TRBJ1-2, with D perhaps TRBD1 (5 bases). The ends were cut back, 3 bases at V and 4 bases at J, with 15 bases in the middle. This CDR3 is built from 15 residues. CDR1 and CDR2 from the germline V gene are MDHEN and SYDVKM.